The subject of this entry is one T cell receptor beta chain. The data were obtained in a study of blood T cell repertoires in COVID-19. In the study's own analysis: Amplification of reference gene primers was used by the study to estimate nucleated cell counts. Only in-frame clones appear in the TCRdb table, and some are missing; sequencing was by immunoSEQ multiplex PCR. The D gene and trimming were derived from the DNA, and the V and J assignments and clone size from that table. The repertoire holds about 99,000 clones, roughly 91% seen once, with around 5.5% in the top ten. CDR1 is DFQATT and CDR2 is SNEGSKA in the germline V gene (reference sequence). The length of the CDR3 is 11 residues. The V end lost 8 bases, the J end lost 2 bases, and 9 bases lay between the germline ends.

The genes are TRBV20-1 and TRBJ1-1; D unresolved. Material for sequencing was peripheral blood. The TCR was taken from a human donor in a cohort sampled during active COVID-19. In nucleotides, the CDR3 is TGCAGTACCACCAGTAACACTGAAGCTTTCTTT. Protein product: CSTTSNTEAFF.